The sequence of this T cell receptor beta chain was determined in a study of T cells in Graves' hyperthyroidism and ophthalmopathy. Germline V gene data show CDR1 as MNHNS and CDR2 as SASEGT. CDR3 size: 13 residues. The V segment lost 6 bases and the J segment 3 bases; nucleotides outside the gene matches: 5. It was RNA transcripts that yielded the amplified TCR beta CDR3 regions. During a first-round RT-PCR of the TCR CDR3, the HTBI primer set was used. From the multiplex PCR reads, TCRdb called clonotypes with MiXCR, one entry per CDR3 protein. The sample consists of approximately 430,000 distinct CDR3 sequences, more than 15% of them appearing once. Patients aged 18 to 65 had newly diagnosed hyperthyroidism of under 2 months' duration.

This sequence joins TRBV6-1 and TRBJ2-7; 7 bases fit TRBD2. The sequenced sample consisted of blood. The receptor's source is a woman between 18 and 30 years old with Graves' hyperthyroidism. The CDR3 DNA sequence: TGTGCCAGCAGGGGGGGACTAATCTACGAGCAGTACTTC. Amino acids: CASRGGLIYEQYF.